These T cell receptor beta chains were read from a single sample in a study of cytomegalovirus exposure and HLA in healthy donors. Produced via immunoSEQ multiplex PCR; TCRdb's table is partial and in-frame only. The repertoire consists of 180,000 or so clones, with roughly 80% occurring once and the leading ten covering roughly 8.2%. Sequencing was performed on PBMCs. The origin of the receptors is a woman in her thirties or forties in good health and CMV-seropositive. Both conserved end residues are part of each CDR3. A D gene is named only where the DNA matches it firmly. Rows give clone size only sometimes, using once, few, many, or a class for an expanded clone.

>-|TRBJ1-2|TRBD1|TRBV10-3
TGTGCCATCAGTCAAGACCAACGACAGGGCCCACCTGTTAACTATGGCTACACCTTC
CAISQDQRQGPPVNYGYTF
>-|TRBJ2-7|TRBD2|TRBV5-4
TGTGCCAGCAGCTTAGAAGCGGGAGGCTACGAGCAGTACTTC
CASSLEAGGYEQYF
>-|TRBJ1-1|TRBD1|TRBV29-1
TGCAGCTACAACCCCCATGGGACAGGGGGGCGCAGAGGTGAAGCTTTCTTT
CSYNPHGTGGRRGEAFF
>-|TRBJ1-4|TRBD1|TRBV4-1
TGCGCCAGCAGCCAAACCTCCGGGACAGGGGAAAAACTGTTTTTT
CASSQTSGTGEKLFF
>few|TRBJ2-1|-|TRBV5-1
TGCGCCAGCAGCTTGGGACAGGCCCCAGGGGAGCAGTTCTTC
CASSLGQAPGEQFF
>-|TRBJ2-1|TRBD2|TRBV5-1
TGCGCCAGCGCCGCGAGCGGGAGTTCCTACAATGAGCAGTTCTTC
CASAASGSSYNEQFF
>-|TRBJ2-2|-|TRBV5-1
TGCGCCAGCAGCTGGACCAAGCTAGCGGTGGGGGCGGTCGGGGAGCTGTTTTTT
CASSWTKLAVGAVGELFF
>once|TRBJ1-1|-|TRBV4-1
TGCGCCAGCAGCCAAGATAGGCAGGACACTGAAGCTTTCTTT
CASSQDRQDTEAFF
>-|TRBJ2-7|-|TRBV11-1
TGTGCCAGCAGCTTGTCGTGGGACTCCGGCGGGCACGAGCAGTACTTC
CASSLSWDSGGHEQYF
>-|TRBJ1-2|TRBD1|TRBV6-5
TGTGCCAGCACCCTGGGACAGACCACACGGGGCTACACCTTC
CASTLGQTTRGYTF
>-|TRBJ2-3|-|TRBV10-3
TGTGCCATCAGTAGCGGGTTTCGTACAGATACGCAGTATTTT
CAISSGFRTDTQYF
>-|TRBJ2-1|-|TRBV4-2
TGTGCCAGCAGCCAAGATCGACGGAGCTCCTACAATGAGCAGTTCTTC
CASSQDRRSSYNEQFF
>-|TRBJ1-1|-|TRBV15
TGTGCCACCAGCAGAGATTCGTTCGGTCTTGAAGCTTTCTTT
CATSRDSFGLEAFF
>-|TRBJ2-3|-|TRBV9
TGTGCCAGCAGCGTTGACGGACTAAGCACAGATACGCAGTATTTT
CASSVDGLSTDTQYF
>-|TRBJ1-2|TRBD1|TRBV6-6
TGTGCCAGCAGATTACGGACAGGGCGGTATGGCTACACCTTC
CASRLRTGRYGYTF
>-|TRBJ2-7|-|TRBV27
TGTGCCAGCAGTGATAACTCCTACGAGCAGTACTTC
CASSDNSYEQYF
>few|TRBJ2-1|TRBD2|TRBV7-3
TGTGCCAGCAGCCGGACTAGCGGGACTGTAGGTGAGCAGTTCTTC
CASSRTSGTVGEQFF
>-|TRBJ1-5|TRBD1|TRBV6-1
TGTGCCAGCAGTGAATTGGGGGGACAGTATAGCAATCAGCCCCAGCATTTT
CASSELGGQYSNQPQHF
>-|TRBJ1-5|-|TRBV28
TGTGCCAGCAGTTTATCCGGGGGAGCCCATCAGCCCCAGCATTTT
CASSLSGGAHQPQHF
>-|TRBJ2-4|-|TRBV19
TGTGCCAGTAGCCCCGACAGTTCTAGAAACATTCAGTACTTC
CASSPDSSRNIQYF
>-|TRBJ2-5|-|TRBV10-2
TGCGCCAGCAGTTCTCGAGGGAAGGTTGAAGAGACCCAGTACTTC
CASSSRGKVEETQYF
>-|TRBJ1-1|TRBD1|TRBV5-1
TGCGCCAGCAGCCTGACAGGGGCTGAAGCTTTCTTT
CASSLTGAEAFF
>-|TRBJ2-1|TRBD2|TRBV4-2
TGTGCCAGCAGCCAAGATCAAGGGACTAGCGGGTACAATGAGCAGTTCTTC
CASSQDQGTSGYNEQFF
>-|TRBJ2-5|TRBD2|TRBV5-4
TGTGCCAGCAGCCCCGCCTCCAGCGGGAGGGTGGAGACCCAGTACTTC
CASSPASSGRVETQYF
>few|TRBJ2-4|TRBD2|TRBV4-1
TGCGCCAGCAGCCAAGGAGCGGGAGGATGGGAGGAGGCCAAAAACATTCAGTACTTC
CASSQGAGGWEEAKNIQYF
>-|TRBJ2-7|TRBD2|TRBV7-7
TGTGCTACCTTAAGCGGGACTAGTGAGTGGCGGGAGCAGTACTTC
CATLSGTSEWREQYF
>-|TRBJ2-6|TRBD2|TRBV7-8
TGTGCCAGTCGGACTAGCGGGGCCTCTGGGGCCAACGTCCTGACTTTC
CASRTSGASGANVLTF
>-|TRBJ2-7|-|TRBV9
TGTGCCAGCAGCGTAGCTGGGCAGGGCTACGAGCAGTACTTC
CASSVAGQGYEQYF
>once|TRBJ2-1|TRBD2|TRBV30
TGTGCCTGGAGTAAAGGGACTAGCGGGAGTCATGAGCAGTTCTTC
CAWSKGTSGSHEQFF
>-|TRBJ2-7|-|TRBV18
TGTGCCAGCTCACCCCCTCTTTTTGCCGAGCAGTACTTC
CASSPPLFAEQYF
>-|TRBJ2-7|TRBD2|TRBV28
TGTGCCAGCAGTACTCTAGCGGGGTACGAGCAGTACTTC
CASSTLAGYEQYF
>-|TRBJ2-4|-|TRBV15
TGTGCCACCAGCAGAGATATTGCGGGTTCTGACATTCAGTACTTC
CATSRDIAGSDIQYF
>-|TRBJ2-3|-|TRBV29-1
TGCAGCGTTGATGAGGGAGCCACAGATACGCAGTATTTT
CSVDEGATDTQYF
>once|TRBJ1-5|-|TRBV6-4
TGTGCCAGCACCCAGGGCAATCAGCCCCAGCATTTT
CASTQGNQPQHF
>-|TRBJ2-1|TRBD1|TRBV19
TGTGCCAGTAGTTCCTTGGTTGCGGGACAGGGGACCTACAATGAGCAGTTCTTC
CASSSLVAGQGTYNEQFF
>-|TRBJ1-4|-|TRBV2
TGTGCCAGCAGTATCCCGACTGATCTGAATGAAAAACTGTTTTTT
CASSIPTDLNEKLFF